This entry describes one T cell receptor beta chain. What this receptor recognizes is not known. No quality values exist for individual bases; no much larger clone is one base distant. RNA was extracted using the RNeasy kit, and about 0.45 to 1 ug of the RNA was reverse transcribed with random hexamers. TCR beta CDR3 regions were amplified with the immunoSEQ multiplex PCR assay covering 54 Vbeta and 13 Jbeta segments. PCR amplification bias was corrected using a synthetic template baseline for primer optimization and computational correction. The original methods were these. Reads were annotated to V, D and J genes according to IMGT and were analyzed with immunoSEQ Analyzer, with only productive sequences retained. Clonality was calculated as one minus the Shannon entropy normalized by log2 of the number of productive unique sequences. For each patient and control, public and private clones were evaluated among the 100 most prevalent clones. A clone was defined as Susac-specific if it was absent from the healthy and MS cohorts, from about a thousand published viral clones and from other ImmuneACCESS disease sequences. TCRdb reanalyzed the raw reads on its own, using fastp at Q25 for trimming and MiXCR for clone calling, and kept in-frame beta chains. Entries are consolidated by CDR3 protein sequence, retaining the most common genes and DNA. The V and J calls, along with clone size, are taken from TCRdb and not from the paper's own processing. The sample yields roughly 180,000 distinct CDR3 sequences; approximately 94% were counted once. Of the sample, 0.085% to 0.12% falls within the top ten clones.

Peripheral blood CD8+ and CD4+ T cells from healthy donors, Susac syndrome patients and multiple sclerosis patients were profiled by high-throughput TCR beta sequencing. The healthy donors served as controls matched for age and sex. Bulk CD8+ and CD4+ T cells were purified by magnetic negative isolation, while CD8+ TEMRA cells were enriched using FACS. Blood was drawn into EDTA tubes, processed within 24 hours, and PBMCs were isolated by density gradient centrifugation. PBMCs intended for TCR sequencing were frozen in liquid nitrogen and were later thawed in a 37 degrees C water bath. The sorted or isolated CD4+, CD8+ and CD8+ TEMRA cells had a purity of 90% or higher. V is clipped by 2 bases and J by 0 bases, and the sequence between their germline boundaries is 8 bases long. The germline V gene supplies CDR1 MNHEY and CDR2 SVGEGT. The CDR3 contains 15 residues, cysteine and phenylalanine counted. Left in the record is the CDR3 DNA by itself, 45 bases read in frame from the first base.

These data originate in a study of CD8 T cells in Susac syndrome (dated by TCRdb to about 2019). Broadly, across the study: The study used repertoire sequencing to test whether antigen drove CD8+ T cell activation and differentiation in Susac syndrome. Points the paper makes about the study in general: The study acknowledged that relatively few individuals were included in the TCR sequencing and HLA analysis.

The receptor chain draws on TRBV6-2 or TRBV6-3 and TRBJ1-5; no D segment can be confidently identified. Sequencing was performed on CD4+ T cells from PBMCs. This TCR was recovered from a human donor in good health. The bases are TGTGCCAGCAGTTACAGTGGGCCTAGCAATCAGCCCCAGCATTTT. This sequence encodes CASSYSGPSNQPQHF.